Sequencing of this T cell receptor beta chain was carried out in a study of control samples from healthy donors and cancer patients. Sequenced by immunoSEQ multiplex PCR; TCRdb stores in-frame clones only, minus some. The sample shows 140,000 to 150,000 clones, around nine tenths of them seen only once. After removal of 4 bases from V and 6 bases from J, the junction contained 9 bases not matched to a gene. This CDR3 is 15 amino acids long. Germline CDR1 reads SGHDT; CDR2 reads YYEEEE. This TCR was sampled from a man between 25 and 39 years old in good health. Material: blood. This chain links TRBV5-6 with TRBJ2-1; 8 bases are shared with TRBD2. In DNA, the CDR3 is TGTGCCAGCAGCCCCGCTGCGGGAGGAGTCAATGAGCAGTTCTTC. It specifies CASSPAAGGVNEQFF.